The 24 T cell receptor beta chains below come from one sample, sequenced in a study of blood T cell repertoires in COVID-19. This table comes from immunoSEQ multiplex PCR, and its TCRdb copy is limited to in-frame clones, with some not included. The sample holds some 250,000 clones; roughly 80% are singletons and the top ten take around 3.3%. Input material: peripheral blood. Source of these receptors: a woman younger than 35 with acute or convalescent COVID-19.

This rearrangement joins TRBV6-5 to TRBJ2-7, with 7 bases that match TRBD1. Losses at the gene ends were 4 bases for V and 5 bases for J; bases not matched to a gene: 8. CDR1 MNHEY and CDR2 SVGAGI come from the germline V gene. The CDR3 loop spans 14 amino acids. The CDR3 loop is CASSSSTGSNEQYF. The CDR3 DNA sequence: TGTGCCAGCAGTTCATCGACAGGGTCGAACGAGCAGTACTTC.

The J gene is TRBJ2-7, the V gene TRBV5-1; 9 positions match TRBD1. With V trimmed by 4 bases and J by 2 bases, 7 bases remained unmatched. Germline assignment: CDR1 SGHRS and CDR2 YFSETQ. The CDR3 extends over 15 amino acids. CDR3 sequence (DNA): TGCGCCAGCAGCCGGTGGACAGGGGCTCCCTACGAGCAGTACTTC. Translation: CASSRWTGAPYEQYF.

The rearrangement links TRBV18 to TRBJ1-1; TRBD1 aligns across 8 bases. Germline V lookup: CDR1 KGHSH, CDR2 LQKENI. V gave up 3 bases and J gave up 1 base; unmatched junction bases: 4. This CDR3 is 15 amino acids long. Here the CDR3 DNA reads TGTGCCAGCTCACCTCGGGACAGGTCGAACACTGAAGCTTTCTTT. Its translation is CASSPRDRSNTEAFF.

CDR3 amino acids: CASSALGGNYGYTF. The CDR3 nucleotides are TGTGCCAGCAGCGCCTTGGGGGGGAACTATGGCTACACCTTC. The chain uses TRBV9 and TRBJ1-2; possibly TRBD1 for D (5 bases). CDR3 size: 14 residues. Germline CDR1 reads SGDLS; CDR2 reads YYNGEE. V gave up 3 bases and J gave up 2 bases, with 11 bases separating them.

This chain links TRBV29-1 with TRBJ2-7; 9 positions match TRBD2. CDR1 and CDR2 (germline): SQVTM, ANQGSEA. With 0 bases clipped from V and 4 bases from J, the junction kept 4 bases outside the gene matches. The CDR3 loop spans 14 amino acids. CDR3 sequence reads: CSVEEGGRAYEQYF. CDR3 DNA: TGCAGCGTTGAAGAGGGCGGGAGGGCTTACGAGCAGTACTTC.

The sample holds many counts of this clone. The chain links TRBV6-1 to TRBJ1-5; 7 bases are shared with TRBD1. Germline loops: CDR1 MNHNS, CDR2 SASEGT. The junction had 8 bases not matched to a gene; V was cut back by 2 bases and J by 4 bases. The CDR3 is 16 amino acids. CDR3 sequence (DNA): TGTGCCAGCAGTGAATTCGACAGGGCTAATAATCAGCCCCAGCATTTT. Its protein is CASSEFDRANNQPQHF.

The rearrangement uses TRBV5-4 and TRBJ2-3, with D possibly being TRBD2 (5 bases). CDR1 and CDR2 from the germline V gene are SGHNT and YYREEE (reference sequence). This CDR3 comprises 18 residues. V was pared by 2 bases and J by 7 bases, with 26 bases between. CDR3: CASSLRRTGNTGIYTQYF. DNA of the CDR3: TGTGCCAGCAGCTTACGAAGGACCGGGAATACGGGGATCTATACGCAGTATTTT.

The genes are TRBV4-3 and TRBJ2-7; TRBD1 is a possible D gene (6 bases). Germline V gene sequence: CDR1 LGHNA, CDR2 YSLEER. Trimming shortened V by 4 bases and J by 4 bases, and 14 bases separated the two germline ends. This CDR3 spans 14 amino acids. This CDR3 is CASSPTGMEYEQYF. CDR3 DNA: TGCGCCAGCAGCCCAACAGGGATGGAATACGAGCAGTACTTC.

Here the CDR3 DNA reads TGTGCCAGCAGTTTCCGGGCTAGGGCAGGGGTTACTCCCCCCCAGCGCTTTGAAGCTTTCTTT. Translated: CASSFRARAGVTPPQRFEAFF. This chain connects TRBV28 to TRBJ1-1; D is possibly TRBD1 (6 bases). The germline gives CDR1 MDHEN, CDR2 SYDVKM. The CDR3 is 21 amino acids. With 3 bases removed from V and 7 bases from J, the gap between germline ends came to 36 bases. The complete variable domain, with remaining parts taken from reference TRBV28 and TRBJ1-1, reads DVKVTQSSRYLVKRTGEKVFLECVQDMDHENMFWYRQDPGLGLRLIYFSYDVKMKEKGDIPEGYSVSREKKERFSLILESASTNQTSMYLCASSFRARAGVTPPQRFEAFFGQGTRLTVV.

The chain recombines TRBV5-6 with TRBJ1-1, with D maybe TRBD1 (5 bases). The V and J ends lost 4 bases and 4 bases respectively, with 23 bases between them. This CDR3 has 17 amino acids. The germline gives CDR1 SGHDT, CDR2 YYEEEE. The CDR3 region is CASSLKGTLGFSTEAFF. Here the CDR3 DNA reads TGTGCCAGCAGCCTAAAAGGGACTCTAGGATTTAGCACTGAAGCTTTCTTT.

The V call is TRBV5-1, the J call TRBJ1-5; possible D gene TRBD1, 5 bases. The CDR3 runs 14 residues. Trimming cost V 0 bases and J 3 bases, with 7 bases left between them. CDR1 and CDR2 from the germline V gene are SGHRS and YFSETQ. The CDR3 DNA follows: TGCGCCAGCAGCTTGGGGGGCTTCAATCAGCCCCAGCATTTT. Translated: CASSLGGFNQPQHF.

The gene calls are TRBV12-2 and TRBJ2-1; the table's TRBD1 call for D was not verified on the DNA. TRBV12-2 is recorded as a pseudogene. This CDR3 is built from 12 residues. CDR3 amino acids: CASRAGYNEQFF. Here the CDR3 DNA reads TGTGCAAGTCGGGCAGGGTACAATGAGCAGTTCTTC.

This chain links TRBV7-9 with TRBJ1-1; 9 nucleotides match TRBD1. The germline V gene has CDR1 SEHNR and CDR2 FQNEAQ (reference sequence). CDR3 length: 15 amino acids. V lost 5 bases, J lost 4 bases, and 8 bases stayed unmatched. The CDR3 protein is CASSPQGAKGTEAFF. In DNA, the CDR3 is TGTGCCAGCAGCCCACAGGGGGCGAAGGGCACTGAAGCTTTCTTT.

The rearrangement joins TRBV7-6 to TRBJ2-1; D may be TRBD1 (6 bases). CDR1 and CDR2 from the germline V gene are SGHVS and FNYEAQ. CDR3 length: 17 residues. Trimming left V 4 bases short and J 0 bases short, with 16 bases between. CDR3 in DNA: TGTGCCAGCAGCTCACCAAGGACAGAGGGCTCCTACAATGAGCAGTTCTTC. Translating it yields CASSSPRTEGSYNEQFF.

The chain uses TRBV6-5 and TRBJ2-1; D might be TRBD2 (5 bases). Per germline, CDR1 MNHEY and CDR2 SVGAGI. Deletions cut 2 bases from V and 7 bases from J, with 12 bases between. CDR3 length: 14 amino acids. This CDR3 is CASSYRLAWNEQFF. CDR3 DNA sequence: TGTGCCAGCAGTTACAGGCTAGCTTGGAATGAGCAGTTCTTC.

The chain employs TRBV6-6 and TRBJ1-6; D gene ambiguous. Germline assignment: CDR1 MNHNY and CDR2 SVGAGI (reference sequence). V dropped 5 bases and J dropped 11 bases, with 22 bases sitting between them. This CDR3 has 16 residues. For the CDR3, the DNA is TGTGCCAGCAGTCGAAGCCGCGGGTCGCGAGCTACACCCCTCCACTTT. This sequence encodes CASSRSRGSRATPLHF.

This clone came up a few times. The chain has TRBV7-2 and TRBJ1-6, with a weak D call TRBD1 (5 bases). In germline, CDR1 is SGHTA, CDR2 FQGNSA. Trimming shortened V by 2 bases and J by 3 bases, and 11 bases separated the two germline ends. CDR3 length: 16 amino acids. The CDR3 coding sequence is TGTGCCAGCAGCTTATATAGGGGTCTCTATAATTCACCCCTCCACTTT. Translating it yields CASSLYRGLYNSPLHF.

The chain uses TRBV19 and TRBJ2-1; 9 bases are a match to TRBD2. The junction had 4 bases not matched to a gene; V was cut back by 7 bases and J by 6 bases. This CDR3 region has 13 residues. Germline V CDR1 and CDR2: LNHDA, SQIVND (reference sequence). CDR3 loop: CASKKREVNEQFF. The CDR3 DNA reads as TGTGCCAGTAAGAAGCGGGAGGTCAATGAGCAGTTCTTC.

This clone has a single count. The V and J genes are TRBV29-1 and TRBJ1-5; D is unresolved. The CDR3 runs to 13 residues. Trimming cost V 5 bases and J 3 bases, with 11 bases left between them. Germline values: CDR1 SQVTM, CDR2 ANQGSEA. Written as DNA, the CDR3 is TGCAGCGTTCGGTTGTCTGACAATCAGCCCCAGCATTTT. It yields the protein CSVRLSDNQPQHF.

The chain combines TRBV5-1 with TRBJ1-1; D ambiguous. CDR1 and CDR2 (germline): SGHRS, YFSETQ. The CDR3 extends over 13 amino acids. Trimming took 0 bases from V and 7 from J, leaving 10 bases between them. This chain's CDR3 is CASSLATGSEAFF. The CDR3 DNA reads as TGCGCCAGCAGCTTGGCCACCGGGAGTGAAGCTTTCTTT.

The DNA for the CDR3 is TGTGCCAGCAGTTACTCTGACAGCCATAACTATGGCTACACCTTC. Encoded protein: CASSYSDSHNYGYTF. The chain joins TRBV6-5 to TRBJ1-2, with D possibly being TRBD1 (5 bases). With 0 bases removed from V and 1 base from J, the gap between germline ends came to 9 bases. The CDR3 has 15 amino acids. Germline loops: CDR1 MNHEY, CDR2 SVGAGI.

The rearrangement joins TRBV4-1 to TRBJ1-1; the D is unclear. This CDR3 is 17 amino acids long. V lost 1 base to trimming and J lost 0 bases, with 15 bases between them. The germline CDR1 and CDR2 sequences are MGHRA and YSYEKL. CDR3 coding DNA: TGCGCCAGCAGCCAAGCTTGGTCGGAGGTCCTGAACACTGAAGCTTTCTTT. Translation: CASSQAWSEVLNTEAFF.

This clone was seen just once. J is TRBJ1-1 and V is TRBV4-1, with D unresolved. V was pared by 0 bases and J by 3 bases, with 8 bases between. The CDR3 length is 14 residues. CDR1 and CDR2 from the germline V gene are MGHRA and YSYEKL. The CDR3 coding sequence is TGCGCCAGCAGCCAAGACCGTGGAGACACTGAAGCTTTCTTT. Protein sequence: CASSQDRGDTEAFF.

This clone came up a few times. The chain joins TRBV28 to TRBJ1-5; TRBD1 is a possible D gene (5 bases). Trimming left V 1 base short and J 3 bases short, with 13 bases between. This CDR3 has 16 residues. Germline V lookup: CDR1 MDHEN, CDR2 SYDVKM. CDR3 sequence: CASSLFADTSNQPQHF. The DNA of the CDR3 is TGTGCCAGCAGTTTATTCGCGGACACCTCCAATCAGCCCCAGCATTTT.